This T cell receptor (beta chain) appears in the sequencing data of a study of monozygotic twins with inflammatory bowel disease. With regard to this clonotype: Its antigen is currently unknown.

Via template switching, UMIs carrying a 6-nucleotide sample barcode were introduced. TCRdb reprocessed the 5' RACE reads, keeping one entry per CDR3 protein, no DNA. There are 150,000 to 200,000 distinct CDR3 sequences in the sample, with around 2.8% held by the top ten. Unsorted whole blood yielded the total RNA, with T cells left unselected. Study-level points and caveats: Among IBD patients, fewer clonotypes were shared with others than among healthy twins, especially with disease activity. IBD patients showed reduced TCRbeta diversity (inverse Simpson) versus healthy co-twins.

The CDR3 runs to 16 residues. CDR1 is LNHDA and CDR2 is SQIVND in the germline V gene (reference sequence). The clonotype was recovered from a human donor with ulcerative colitis or Crohn's disease, or a healthy co-twin of an affected twin (not recorded which). Sequenced: blood. The rearrangement links TRBV19 to TRBJ2-1; lacking DNA, the TRBD2 call made by TCRdb goes unchecked. CDR3 sequence reads: CASSISIAGPINEQFF.